The source of this T cell receptor (beta chain) is a study of blood T cell repertoires in COVID-19. For the study at large: The samples span acute and convalescent COVID-19 from the United States, Italy and Spain. PBMCs, B-cell-depleted T cells, or T cells were the source of the cDNA or gDNA that made up the material.

Notes on this clone: Other DNA sequences in the same sample also yield this CDR3.

CDR1 is SGDLS and CDR2 is YYNGEE in the germline V gene. V lost 0 bases and J lost 0, with 3 bases in between. CDR3 size: 13 residues. Methods used by the authors: It was from reference gene primer amplification that nucleated cell counts were estimated. Sequencing was performed with immunoSEQ multiplex PCR; in TCRdb, only in-frame clones are kept and a portion is missing. V and J calls and clone size are those listed in that table; D and trimming were worked out from the DNA. The sample lists some 200,000 clones, almost 85% occurring once. The J gene is TRBJ1-1, the V gene TRBV9; D is ambiguous. The TCR comes from a woman in her 70s with COVID-19, enrolled during active disease. The specimen sequenced was peripheral blood. CDR3 nucleotides: TGTGCCAGCAGCGTAGCTGTGAACACTGAAGCTTTCTTT. As protein: CASSVAVNTEAFF.